This T cell receptor (beta chain) was obtained from a study of OX40 agonist ivuxolimab in advanced cancers. Turning to the study itself: Patients were infused with ivuxolimab every 2 weeks at 0.01 to 10 mg/kg. A male proportion of 82.7% was recorded, with mean age around 60 years and range roughly 23 to 85. Notes on the study in general: Dosing at 0.1 to 3.0 mg/kg was accompanied by clonal expansion of CD4+ and CD8+ blood T cells by week 6. Expanded clones tended on average to be more numerous among CD8+ T cells than CD4+.

About this clone: Antigen specificity is unknown.

TCRdb's copy holds only in-frame clones and misses some; the assay was immunoSEQ multiplex PCR. Of around 74,000 clones in the sample, 92% were seen once. The CDR3 is 15 amino acids. Germline V CDR1 and CDR2: GTSNPN, SVGIG (reference sequence). Trimming took off 0 bases at V and 4 bases at J, with 15 bases between the two ends. This receptor was identified in an adult with an advanced solid tumor such as melanoma, head and neck, liver or kidney cancer. This material consisted of CD4+ or CD8+ T cells sorted from blood, taken in a trial of the OX40 agonist ivuxolimab. The rearrangement uses TRBV30 and TRBJ1-1; D may be TRBD1 (6 bases). CDR3 coding DNA: TGTGCCTGGAGTGTAGGGGCCGGGACAATCACTGAAGCTTTCTTT. This gives the protein CAWSVGAGTITEAFF.